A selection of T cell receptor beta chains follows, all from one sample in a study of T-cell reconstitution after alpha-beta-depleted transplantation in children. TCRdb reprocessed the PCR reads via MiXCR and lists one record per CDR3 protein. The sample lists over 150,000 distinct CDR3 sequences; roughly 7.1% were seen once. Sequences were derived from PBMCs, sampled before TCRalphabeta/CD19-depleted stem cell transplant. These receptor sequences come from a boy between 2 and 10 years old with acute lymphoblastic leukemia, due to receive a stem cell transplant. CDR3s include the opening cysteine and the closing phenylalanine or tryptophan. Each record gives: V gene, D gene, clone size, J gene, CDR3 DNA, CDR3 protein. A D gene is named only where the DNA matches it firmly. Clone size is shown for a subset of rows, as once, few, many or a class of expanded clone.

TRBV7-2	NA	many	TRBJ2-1	TGTGCCAGCAGCAAACCTCTAGGTTTGGGCGAGCAGTTCTTC	CASSKPLGLGEQFF
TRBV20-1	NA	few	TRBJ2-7	TGCAGTGCTCCCGACTCAATGGGCTACGAGCAGTACTTC	CSAPDSMGYEQYF
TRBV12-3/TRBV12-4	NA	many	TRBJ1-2	TGTGCCAGCAGTGGTAGCGGCAGGAACTATGGCTACACCTTC	CASSGSGRNYGYTF
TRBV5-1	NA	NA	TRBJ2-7	TGCGCCAGCAGCTTGTCCCGCCCCGGGTACGAGCAGTACTTC	CASSLSRPGYEQYF
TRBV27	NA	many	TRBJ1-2	TGTGCCAGCAGTGAACACTCGCTTGGGGGCTTTTCTGGCTACACCTTC	CASSEHSLGGFSGYTF
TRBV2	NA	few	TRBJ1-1	TGTGCCAGCAGTGACCAGGGAAAGAGCACTGAAGCTTTCTTT	CASSDQGKSTEAFF
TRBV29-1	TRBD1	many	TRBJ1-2	TGCAGCGGTGGGACAGAGGATGGCTACACCTTC	CSGGTEDGYTF
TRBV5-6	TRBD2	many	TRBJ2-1	TGTGCCAGCAGCTTGTACGGGGGGGCGAGAAATGAGCAGTTCTTC	CASSLYGGARNEQFF
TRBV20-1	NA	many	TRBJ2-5	TGCAGTGAATCGGGACTCAGCCAAGAGACCCAGTACTTC	CSESGLSQETQYF
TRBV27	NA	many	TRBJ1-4	TGTGCCAGCAGTTTGGTGGGCAGGGACGAAAAACTGTTTTTT	CASSLVGRDEKLFF
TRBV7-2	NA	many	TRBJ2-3	TGTGCCAGCAGCCCAGGACAGGGAGGGGATACGCAGTATTTT	CASSPGQGGDTQYF
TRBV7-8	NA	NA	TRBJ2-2	TGTGCCAGCAGCTTATATCAGGTCAACACCGGGGAGCTGTTTTTT	CASSLYQVNTGELFF
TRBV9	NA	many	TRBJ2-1	TGTGCCAGCAGCGTAGAAAATGAGCAGTTCTTC	CASSVENEQFF
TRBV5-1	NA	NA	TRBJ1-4	TGCGCCAGCAGCTTGGATAGAACGGATGAAAAACTGTTTTTT	CASSLDRTDEKLFF
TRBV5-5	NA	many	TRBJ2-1	TGTGCCAGCAGCTCAGGCTTCGGTCCCAACAATGAGCAGTTCTTC	CASSSGFGPNNEQFF
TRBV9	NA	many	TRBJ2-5	TGTGCCAGCAGCGCCGTGGGACGCCTCCAAGAGACCCAGTACTTC	CASSAVGRLQETQYF
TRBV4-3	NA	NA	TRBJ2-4	TGCGCCAGCAGCCAGGCCCGGGGGGGACAGAAAAACATTCAGTACTTC	CASSQARGGQKNIQYF
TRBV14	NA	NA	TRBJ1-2	TGTGCCAGCAGCCAATTGGCCGAGACATCAGGGAGCTACACCTTC	CASSQLAETSGSYTF
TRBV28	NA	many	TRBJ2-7	TGTGCCAGCAGTTCTGGGGCAGCGATGCCCTACGAGCAGTACTTC	CASSSGAAMPYEQYF
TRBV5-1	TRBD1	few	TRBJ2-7	TGCGCCAGCAGCTTAGGACAGGGCGTCCACGAGCAGTACTTC	CASSLGQGVHEQYF
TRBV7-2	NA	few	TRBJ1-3	TGTGCCAGCAGCTTAAATACAGGGCGACGTGGAAACACCATATATTTT	CASSLNTGRRGNTIYF
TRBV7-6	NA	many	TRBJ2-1	TGTGCCAGCAGCCTTTCTCAGGGGGGGTGCTCCTACAATGAGCAGTTCTTC	CASSLSQGGCSYNEQFF
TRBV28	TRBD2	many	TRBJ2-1	TGTGCCAGCAGTTTTGGCCGGGGGGGCGATGAGCAGTTCTTC	CASSFGRGGDEQFF
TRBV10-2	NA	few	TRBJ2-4	TGCGCCAGCAAGGACGTGGGTCGGGATAACATTCAGTACTTC	CASKDVGRDNIQYF
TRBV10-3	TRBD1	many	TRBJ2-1	TGTGCCATCAGTGGGGGACAGGCGCTCTACAATGAGCAGTTCTTC	CAISGGQALYNEQFF
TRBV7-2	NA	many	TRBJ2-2	TGTGCCAGCAGCTTAGTCGTTACTCCCGGGGAGCTGTTTTTT	CASSLVVTPGELFF
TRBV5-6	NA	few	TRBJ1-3	TGTGCCAGCAGCTTGGACAGTATGAGCTCTGGAAACACCATATATTTT	CASSLDSMSSGNTIYF
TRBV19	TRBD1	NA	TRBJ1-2	TGTGCCAGTAGTGTCCTTCGGGACAGCTATGGCTACACCTTC	CASSVLRDSYGYTF
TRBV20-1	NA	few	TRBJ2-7	TGCAGTGCTAGGGGCGGAAGCTACGAGCAGTACTTC	CSARGGSYEQYF
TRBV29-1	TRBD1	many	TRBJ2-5	TGCAGCGTTAGTCAGGGGGCTCGAGAGACCCAGTACTTC	CSVSQGARETQYF